The 15 T cell receptor beta chains reported below all come from one sample, sequenced in a study of blood T cell repertoires in COVID-19 (TCRdb year 2020). Library preparation employed the immunoSEQ multiplex PCR assay. TCRdb mirrors the immuneACCESS table, restricted to in-frame sequences. Some clones are absent from its copies; in checked studies, under half trace to an unresolved V gene, and the reason for the others is unknown. The sample records 17,000 or so clones, about four fifths of which are singletons. The ten largest account for over 11% of the sample. Sample: peripheral blood. These receptor sequences come from a middle-aged man with active or convalescent COVID-19.

Remarks on this clone: Relative to the germline gene, one junction end is altered; a read error may explain this. The chain joins TRBV7-9 to TRBJ2-1, with D possibly being TRBD1 (6 bases). The CDR3 has 12 amino acids. Germline CDR1 is SEHNR and CDR2 is FQNEAQ (reference sequence). The CDR3 DNA sequence: TGTGCCAGCAGCTTGGGGACACCAGAGCGGTTCTTC. Protein: CASSLGTPERFF.

The chain combines TRBV9 with TRBJ2-3; 7 positions match TRBD2. The germline V gene encodes CDR1 SGDLS and CDR2 YYNGEE. After removal of 0 bases from V and 5 bases from J, the junction contained 6 bases not matched to a gene. The CDR3 has 15 amino acids. The CDR3 region is CASSVEAGVGDTQYF. The CDR3 DNA sequence: TGTGCCAGCAGCGTAGAGGCGGGGGTAGGAGATACGCAGTATTTT.

The chain joins TRBV7-6 to TRBJ2-7; D perhaps matches TRBD1 (6 bases). The CDR3 contains 16 residues. Deletions cut 6 bases from V and 0 bases from J, with 18 bases between. Germline V gives CDR1 SGHVS, CDR2 FNYEAQ. This CDR3 is CASSLTGHSSSYEQYF. The CDR3 DNA sequence: TGTGCCAGCAGTCTTACGGGACATAGTTCCTCCTACGAGCAGTACTTC.

V is TRBV2 and J is TRBJ1-6; TRBD1 agrees at 7 bases. Per the germline V gene, CDR1 is SNHLY and CDR2 is FYNNEI. The J segment lost 9 bases and the V segment lost 8 bases, leaving 16 bases of the junction unmatched. The CDR3 length is 16 residues. CDR3 amino acids: CASRLKPGQVGSPLHF. The DNA of the CDR3 is TGTGCCAGCCGCCTAAAACCCGGACAGGTGGGTTCACCCCTCCACTTT.

The rearrangement links TRBV5-1 to TRBJ2-7; 9 nucleotides line up with TRBD1. Germline assignment: CDR1 SGHRS and CDR2 YFSETQ. The CDR3 runs 15 residues. Trimming removed 3 bases from V and 5 bases from J; junction bases left unmatched: 9. The DNA of the CDR3 is TGCGCCAGCAGCTCGGGACAGGGAAAAGCGGACGAGCAGTACTTC. Protein sequence: CASSSGQGKADEQYF.

This chain links TRBV4-3 with TRBJ1-1, with a tentative D call TRBD1 (6 bases). Germline V gene sequence: CDR1 LGHNA, CDR2 YSLEER. Trimming removed 0 bases from V and 5 bases from J, with 19 bases in between. This CDR3 has 17 amino acids. Written as DNA, the CDR3 is TGCGCCAGCAGCCAAGATCTTGGGGTACGAGGGGGTACTGAAGCTTTCTTT. Translation gives CASSQDLGVRGGTEAFF.

This clone was recorded only once. The chain uses TRBV4-1 and TRBJ2-1; no firm D call. CDR3 length: 17 amino acids. V was shortened by 3 bases and J by 1 base, with 16 bases between the two germline ends. Germline V gene lookup returns CDR1 MGHRA and CDR2 YSYEKL. The CDR3 reads CASSHVTVPGSYNEQFF. DNA for the CDR3: TGCGCCAGCAGCCATGTGACTGTCCCGGGTTCCTACAATGAGCAGTTCTTC.

The chain has TRBV6-1 and TRBJ1-6; 8 positions agree with TRBD1. CDR3 length: 15 amino acids. CDR1 is MNHNS and CDR2 is SASEGT in the germline V gene. V trimming: 1 base; J trimming: 10 bases; junction bases outside the gene matches: 6. CDR3 in amino acids: CASSEVVTGASPLHF. CDR3 coding DNA: TGTGCCAGCAGTGAAGTGGTGACAGGGGCCTCACCCCTCCACTTT.

This clone appeared once. The chain recombines TRBV9 with TRBJ1-1, with no clear D. The length of the CDR3 is 12 residues. Trimming removed 2 bases at V and 6 bases at J, with 8 bases between. The V gene's germline CDR1 is SGDLS and CDR2 YYNGEE. Here the CDR3 reads CASSVLTAEAFF. CDR3 DNA: TGTGCCAGCAGCGTCCTCACGGCTGAAGCTTTCTTT.

This sequence joins TRBV6-1 and TRBJ1-2; the D is unclear. This CDR3 comprises 14 residues. The germline V gene encodes CDR1 MNHNS and CDR2 SASEGT. Trimming shortened V by 2 bases and J by 7 bases, and 14 bases separated the two germline ends. This chain's CDR3 is CASSEFGRLGGYTF. CDR3 DNA: TGTGCCAGCAGTGAATTTGGGAGGCTTGGTGGCTACACCTTC.

Notes on this clone: A much larger clone sits a single nucleotide away, making a read error possible. Here the CDR3 reads CASSLDRDYGYTF. The CDR3 DNA sequence: TGCGCCAGCAGCTTGGACAGGGACTATGGCTACACCTTC. V and J are TRBV5-1 and TRBJ1-2; D perhaps matches TRBD1 (6 bases). Trimming removed 0 bases at V and 3 bases at J, with 6 bases between. Germline CDR1 reads SGHRS; CDR2 reads YFSETQ. The CDR3 runs 13 residues.

The sample holds a few counts of this clone. This chain links TRBV6-2 or TRBV6-3 with TRBJ2-7; TRBD1 might be the D (5 bases). The CDR3 length is 16 residues. CDR1 and CDR2 from the germline V gene are MNHEY and SVGEGT. The V end lost 4 bases, the J end lost 3 bases, and 19 bases lay between the germline ends. In DNA, the CDR3 is TGTGCCAGCAGTTCGACCCCTCAATTAGGACACTACGAGCAGTACTTC. As protein: CASSSTPQLGHYEQYF.

The chain recombines TRBV7-8 with TRBJ1-2, with D uncertain. Trimming took off 5 bases at V and 5 bases at J, with 12 bases between the two ends. This CDR3 is built from 13 residues. Germline V gene lookup returns CDR1 SGHVS and CDR2 FQNEAQ. The CDR3 reads CASSLTEKYGYTF. In DNA, the CDR3 is TGTGCCAGCAGCCTAACAGAGAAGTATGGCTACACCTTC.

This chain joins TRBV5-8 and TRBJ1-5; unclear D gene. The CDR3 is 15 residues long. V was cut by 2 bases and J by 0 bases, with 9 bases left in between. CDR1 is SGHTS, CDR2 YDEGEE, per germline. CDR3 nucleotide sequence: TGTGCCAGCAGCTTCTACAGTAATAGCAATCAGCCCCAGCATTTT. Translation: CASSFYSNSNQPQHF.

The chain has TRBV2 and TRBJ2-2; 16 bases align to TRBD2. J lost 5 bases, V lost 6 bases, and 0 bases had no gene match. Germline values: CDR1 SNHLY, CDR2 FYNNEI. The CDR3 consists of 15 residues. CDR3 DNA: TGTGCCAGCAGGGGACTAGCGGGGGGGACCGGGGAGCTGTTTTTT. Translation: CASRGLAGGTGELFF.